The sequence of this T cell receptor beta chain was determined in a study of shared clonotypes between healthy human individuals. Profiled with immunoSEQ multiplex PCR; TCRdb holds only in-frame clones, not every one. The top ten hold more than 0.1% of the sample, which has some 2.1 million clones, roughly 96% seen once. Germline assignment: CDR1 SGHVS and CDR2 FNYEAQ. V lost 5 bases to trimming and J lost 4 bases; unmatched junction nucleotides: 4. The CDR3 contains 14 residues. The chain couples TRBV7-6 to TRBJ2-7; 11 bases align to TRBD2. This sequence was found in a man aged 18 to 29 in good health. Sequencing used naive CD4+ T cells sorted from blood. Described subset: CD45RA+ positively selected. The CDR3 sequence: CASSQTSGTYEQYF. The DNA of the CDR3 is TGTGCCAGCAGCCAGACTAGCGGGACATACGAGCAGTACTTC. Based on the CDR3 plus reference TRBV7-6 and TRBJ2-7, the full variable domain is GAGVSQSPRYKVTKRGQDVALRCDPISGHVSLYWYRQALGQGPEFLTYFNYEAQQDKSGLPNDRFSAERPEGSISTLTIQRTEQRDSAMYRCASSQTSGTYEQYFGPGTRLTVT.